The text below deals with one T cell receptor beta chain. These data originate in a study of blood T cell repertoires in COVID-19. In the study overall: The United States, Italy and Spain were the sources of the acute and convalescent COVID-19 samples.

Original processing methods: Amplification of reference gene primers provided the estimated nucleated cell counts. Libraries were prepared by immunoSEQ multiplex PCR; TCRdb keeps only in-frame clonotypes and omits some of them. The DNA was the basis for D and trimming; V, J and clone size are from that table. In the table there are about 480,000 clones, approximately 88% of which are singletons. Per germline, CDR1 SGHRS and CDR2 YFSETQ. The CDR3 spans 14 residues. V lost 0 bases and J 11 bases, leaving 16 bases between the germline ends. This sequence originates from a woman aged 45-65 years with COVID-19, enrolled during active disease. The specimen was peripheral blood. The V call is TRBV5-1, the J call TRBJ2-3, with D perhaps matching TRBD1 (6 bases). CDR3 coding DNA: TGCGCCAGCAGCTTGGGGGACATCCTCAGGGGGCAGTATTTT. Residues: CASSLGDILRGQYF.